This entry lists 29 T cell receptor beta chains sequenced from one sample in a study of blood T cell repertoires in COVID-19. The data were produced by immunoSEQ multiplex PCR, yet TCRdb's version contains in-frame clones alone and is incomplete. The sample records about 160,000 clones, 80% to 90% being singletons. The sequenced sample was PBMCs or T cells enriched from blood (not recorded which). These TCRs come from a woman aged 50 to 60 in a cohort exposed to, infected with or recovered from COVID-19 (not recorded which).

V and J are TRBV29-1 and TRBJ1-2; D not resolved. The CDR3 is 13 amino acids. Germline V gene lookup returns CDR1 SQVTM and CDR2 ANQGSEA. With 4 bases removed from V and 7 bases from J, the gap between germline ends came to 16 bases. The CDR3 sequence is CSVGTLHRGGYTF. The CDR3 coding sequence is TGCAGCGTTGGGACTCTCCACCGGGGTGGCTACACCTTC.

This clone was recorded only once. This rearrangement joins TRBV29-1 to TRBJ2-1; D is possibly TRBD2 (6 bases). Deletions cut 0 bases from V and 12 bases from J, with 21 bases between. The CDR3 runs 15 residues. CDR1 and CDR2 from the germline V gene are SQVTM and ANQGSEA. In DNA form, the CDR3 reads TGCAGCGTTGAAGAGGACCCTAGCGACGGGGGTCGGCAGTTCTTC. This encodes CSVEEDPSDGGRQFF.

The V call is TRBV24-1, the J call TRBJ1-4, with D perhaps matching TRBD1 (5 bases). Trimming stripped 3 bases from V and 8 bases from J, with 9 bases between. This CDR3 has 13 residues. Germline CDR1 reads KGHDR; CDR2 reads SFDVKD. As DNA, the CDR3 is TGTGCCACCAGTGATCCCGGGGGAGAAAAACTGTTTTTT. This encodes CATSDPGGEKLFF.

In DNA form, the CDR3 reads TGTGCCAGCAGGAAGGGACAGCACACTGAAGCTTTCTTT. Translating it yields CASRKGQHTEAFF. The gene calls are TRBV6-5 and TRBJ1-1, with 7 bases lining up with TRBD1. The CDR3 is made up of 13 amino acids. Germline V lookup: CDR1 MNHEY, CDR2 SVGAGI. The V and J ends lost 6 bases and 3 bases, in that order; junction bases with no gene match: 4.

The CDR3: CATIRTSGYSGNEQFF. CDR3 nucleotides: TGTGCCACCATCAGGACTAGCGGGTATTCGGGGAATGAGCAGTTCTTC. This chain joins TRBV19 and TRBJ2-1; 11 bases line up with TRBD2. CDR1 LNHDA and CDR2 SQIVND come from the germline V gene (reference sequence). This CDR3 is 16 amino acids long. J lost 7 bases, V lost 10 bases, and 15 bases had no gene match. The full variable domain, in which reference TRBV19 and TRBJ2-1 provide the parts outside the CDR3, is DGGITQSPKYLFRKEGQNVTLSCEQNLNHDAMYWYRQDPGQGLRLIYYSQIVNDFQKGDIAEGYSVSREKKESFPLTVTSAQKNPTAFYLCATIRTSGYSGNEQFFGPGTRLTVL.

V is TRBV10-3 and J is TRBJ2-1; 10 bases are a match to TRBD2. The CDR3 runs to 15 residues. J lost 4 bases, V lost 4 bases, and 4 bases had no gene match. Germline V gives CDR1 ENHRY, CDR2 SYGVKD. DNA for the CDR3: TGTGCCATCAGTGTAAGCGGGGGGGATTACAATGAGCAGTTCTTC. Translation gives CAISVSGGDYNEQFF.

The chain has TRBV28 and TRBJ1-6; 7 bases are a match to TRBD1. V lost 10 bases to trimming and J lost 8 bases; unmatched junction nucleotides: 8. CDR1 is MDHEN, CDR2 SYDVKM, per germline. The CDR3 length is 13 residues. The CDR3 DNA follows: TGTGCCACATACCGGGACAGAGATTCACCCCTCCACTTT. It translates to CATYRDRDSPLHF.

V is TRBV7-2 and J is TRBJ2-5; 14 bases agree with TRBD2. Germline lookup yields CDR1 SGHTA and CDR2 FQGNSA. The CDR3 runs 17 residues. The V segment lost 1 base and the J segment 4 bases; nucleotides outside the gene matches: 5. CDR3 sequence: CASSLGTSGRRRETQYF. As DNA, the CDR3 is TGTGCCAGCAGCTTAGGGACTAGCGGGAGGAGGCGAGAGACCCAGTACTTC. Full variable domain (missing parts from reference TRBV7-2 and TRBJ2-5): GAGVSQSPSNKVTEKGKDVELRCDPISGHTALYWYRQSLGQGLEFLIYFQGNSAPDKSGLPSDRFSAERTGGSVSTLTIQRTQQEDSAVYLCASSLGTSGRRRETQYFGPGTRLLVL.

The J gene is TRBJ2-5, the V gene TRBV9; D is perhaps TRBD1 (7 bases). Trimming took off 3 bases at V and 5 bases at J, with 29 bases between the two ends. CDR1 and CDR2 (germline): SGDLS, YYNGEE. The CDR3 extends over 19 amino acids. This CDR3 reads CASSAAGQWAQTERETQYF. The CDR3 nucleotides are TGTGCCAGCAGCGCTGCGGGACAGTGGGCTCAGACGGAGAGGGAGACCCAGTACTTC.

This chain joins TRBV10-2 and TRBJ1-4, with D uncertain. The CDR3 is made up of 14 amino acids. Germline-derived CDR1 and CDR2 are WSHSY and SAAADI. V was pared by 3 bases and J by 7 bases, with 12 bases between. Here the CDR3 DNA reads TGCGCCAGCAGTGACGCCGAGAGGGTTGAAAAACTGTTTTTT. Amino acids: CASSDAERVEKLFF.

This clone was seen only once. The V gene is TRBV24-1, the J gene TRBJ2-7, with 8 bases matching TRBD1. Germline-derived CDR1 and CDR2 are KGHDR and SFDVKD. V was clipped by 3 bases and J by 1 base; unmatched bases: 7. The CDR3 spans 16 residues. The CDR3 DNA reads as TGTGCCACCAGTGATGGCCGGCAGGGGGCTTCCTACGAGCAGTACTTC. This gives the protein CATSDGRQGASYEQYF.

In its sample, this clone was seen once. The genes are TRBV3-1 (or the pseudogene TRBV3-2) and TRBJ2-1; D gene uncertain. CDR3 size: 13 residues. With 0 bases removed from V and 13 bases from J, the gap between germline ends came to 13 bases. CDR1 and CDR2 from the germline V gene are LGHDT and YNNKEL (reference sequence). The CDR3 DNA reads TGTGCCAGCAGCCAAGATCCACTCCTGGTCCAGTTCTTC. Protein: CASSQDPLLVQFF.

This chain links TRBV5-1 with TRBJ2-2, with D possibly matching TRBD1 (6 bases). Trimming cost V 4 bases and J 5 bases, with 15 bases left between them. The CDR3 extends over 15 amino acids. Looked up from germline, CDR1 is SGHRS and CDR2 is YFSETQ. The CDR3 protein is CASSPGQLLTGELFF. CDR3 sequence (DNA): TGCGCCAGCAGCCCTGGACAGTTATTAACCGGGGAGCTGTTTTTT.

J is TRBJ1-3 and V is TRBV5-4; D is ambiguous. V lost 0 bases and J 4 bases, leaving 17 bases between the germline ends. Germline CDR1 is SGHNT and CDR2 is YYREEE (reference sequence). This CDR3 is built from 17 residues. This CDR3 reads CASSLGGFRPSGNTIYF. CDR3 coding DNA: TGTGCCAGCAGCTTGGGCGGGTTCAGGCCTTCAGGAAACACCATATATTTT.

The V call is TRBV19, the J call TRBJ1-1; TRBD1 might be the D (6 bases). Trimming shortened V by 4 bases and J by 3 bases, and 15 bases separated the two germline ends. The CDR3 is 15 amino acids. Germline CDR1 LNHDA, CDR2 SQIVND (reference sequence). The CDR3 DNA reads TGTGCCAGTAGTAGCCAGAGGGGGAGCTACACTGAAGCTTTCTTT. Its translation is CASSSQRGSYTEAFF.

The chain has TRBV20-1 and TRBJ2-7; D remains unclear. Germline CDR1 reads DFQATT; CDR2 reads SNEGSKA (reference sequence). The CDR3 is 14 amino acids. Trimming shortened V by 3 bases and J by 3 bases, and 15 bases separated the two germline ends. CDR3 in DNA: TGCAGTGCTAGTGTACGGAGCACCTACTACGAGCAGTACTTC. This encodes CSASVRSTYYEQYF.

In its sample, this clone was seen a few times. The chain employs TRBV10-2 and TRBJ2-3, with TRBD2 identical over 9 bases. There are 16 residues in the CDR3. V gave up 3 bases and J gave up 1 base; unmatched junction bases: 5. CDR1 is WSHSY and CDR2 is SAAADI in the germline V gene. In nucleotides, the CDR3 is TGCGCCAGCAGTGATAGCGGGAGTACAGGCACAGATACGCAGTATTTT. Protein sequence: CASSDSGSTGTDTQYF.

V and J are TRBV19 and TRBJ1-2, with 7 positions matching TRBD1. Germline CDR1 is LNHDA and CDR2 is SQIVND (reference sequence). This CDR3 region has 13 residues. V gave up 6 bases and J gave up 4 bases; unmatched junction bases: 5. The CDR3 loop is CASSDRVGYGYTF. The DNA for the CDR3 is TGTGCCAGTAGCGACAGGGTTGGCTATGGCTACACCTTC.

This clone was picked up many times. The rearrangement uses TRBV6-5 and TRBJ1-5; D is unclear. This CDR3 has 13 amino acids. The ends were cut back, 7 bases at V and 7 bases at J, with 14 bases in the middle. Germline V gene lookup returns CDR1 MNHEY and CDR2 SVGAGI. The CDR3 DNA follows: TGTGCCAGCACGGGTCAAGCTCCCCAGCCCCAGCATTTT. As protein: CASTGQAPQPQHF.

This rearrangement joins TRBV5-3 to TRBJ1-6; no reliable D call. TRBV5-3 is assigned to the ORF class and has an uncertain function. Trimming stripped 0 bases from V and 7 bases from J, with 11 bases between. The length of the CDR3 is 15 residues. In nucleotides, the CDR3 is TGTGCCAGAAGCTTGGCCCCAGATACGAATTCACCCCTCCACTTT. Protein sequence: CARSLAPDTNSPLHF.

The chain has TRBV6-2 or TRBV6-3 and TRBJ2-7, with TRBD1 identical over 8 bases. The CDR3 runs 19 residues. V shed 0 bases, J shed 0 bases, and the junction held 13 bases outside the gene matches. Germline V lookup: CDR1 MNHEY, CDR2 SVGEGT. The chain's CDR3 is CASSYSNFAWTGPSYEQYF. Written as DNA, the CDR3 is TGTGCCAGCAGTTACTCGAATTTTGCATGGACAGGGCCCTCCTACGAGCAGTACTTC.

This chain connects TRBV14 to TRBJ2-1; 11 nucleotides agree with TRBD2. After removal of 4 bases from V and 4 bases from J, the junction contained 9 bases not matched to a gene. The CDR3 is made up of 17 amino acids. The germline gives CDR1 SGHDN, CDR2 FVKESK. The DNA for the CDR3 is TGTGCCAGCAGCCTGTCTTTAGCGGGGGGGCGGTACAATGAGCAGTTCTTC. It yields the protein CASSLSLAGGRYNEQFF.

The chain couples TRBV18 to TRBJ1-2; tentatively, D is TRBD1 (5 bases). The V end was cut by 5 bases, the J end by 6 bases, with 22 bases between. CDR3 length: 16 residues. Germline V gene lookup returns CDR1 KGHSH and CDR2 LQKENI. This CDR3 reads CASSGSGAEGSDGYTF. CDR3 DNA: TGTGCCAGCTCAGGGAGCGGGGCAGAAGGGTCTGATGGCTACACCTTC.

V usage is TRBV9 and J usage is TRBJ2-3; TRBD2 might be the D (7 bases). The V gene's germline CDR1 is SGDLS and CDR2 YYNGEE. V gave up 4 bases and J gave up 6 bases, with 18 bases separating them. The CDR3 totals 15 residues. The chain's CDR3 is CASSLLGGGPDTQYF. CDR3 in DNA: TGTGCCAGCAGCCTCCTAGGGGGAGGGCCGGATACGCAGTATTTT.

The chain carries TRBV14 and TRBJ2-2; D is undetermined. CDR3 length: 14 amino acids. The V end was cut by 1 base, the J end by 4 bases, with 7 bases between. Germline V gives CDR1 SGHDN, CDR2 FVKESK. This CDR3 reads CASSQVGRTGELFF. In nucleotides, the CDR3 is TGTGCCAGCAGCCAAGTCGGTCGCACCGGGGAGCTGTTTTTT.

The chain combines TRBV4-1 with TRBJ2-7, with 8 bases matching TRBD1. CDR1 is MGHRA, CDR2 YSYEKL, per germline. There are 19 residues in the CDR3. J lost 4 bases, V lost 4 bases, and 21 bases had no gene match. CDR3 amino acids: CASSPRIRPGTGRHYEQYF. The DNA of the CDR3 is TGCGCCAGCAGCCCGCGCATCCGCCCTGGGACAGGAAGACATTACGAGCAGTACTTC.

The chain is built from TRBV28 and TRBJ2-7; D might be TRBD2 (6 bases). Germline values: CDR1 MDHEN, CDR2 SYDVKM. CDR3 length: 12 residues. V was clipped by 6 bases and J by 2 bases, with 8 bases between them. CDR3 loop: CASRRGPYEQYF. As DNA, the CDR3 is TGTGCCAGCAGGCGGGGACCCTACGAGCAGTACTTC.

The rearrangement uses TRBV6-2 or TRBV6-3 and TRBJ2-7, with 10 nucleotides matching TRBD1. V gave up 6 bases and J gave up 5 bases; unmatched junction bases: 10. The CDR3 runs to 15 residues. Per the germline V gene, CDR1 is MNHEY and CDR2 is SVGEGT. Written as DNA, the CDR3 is TGTGCCAGCAGCCCTCCCGGGACAGGGGCTCACGAGCAGTACTTC. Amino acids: CASSPPGTGAHEQYF.

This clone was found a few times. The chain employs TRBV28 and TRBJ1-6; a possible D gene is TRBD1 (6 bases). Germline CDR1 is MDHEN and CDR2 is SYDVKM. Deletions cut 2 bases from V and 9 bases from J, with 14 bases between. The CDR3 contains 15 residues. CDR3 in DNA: TGTGCCAGCAGTTTACCCCAGACAGGCTCTTCACCCCTCCACTTT. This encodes CASSLPQTGSSPLHF.